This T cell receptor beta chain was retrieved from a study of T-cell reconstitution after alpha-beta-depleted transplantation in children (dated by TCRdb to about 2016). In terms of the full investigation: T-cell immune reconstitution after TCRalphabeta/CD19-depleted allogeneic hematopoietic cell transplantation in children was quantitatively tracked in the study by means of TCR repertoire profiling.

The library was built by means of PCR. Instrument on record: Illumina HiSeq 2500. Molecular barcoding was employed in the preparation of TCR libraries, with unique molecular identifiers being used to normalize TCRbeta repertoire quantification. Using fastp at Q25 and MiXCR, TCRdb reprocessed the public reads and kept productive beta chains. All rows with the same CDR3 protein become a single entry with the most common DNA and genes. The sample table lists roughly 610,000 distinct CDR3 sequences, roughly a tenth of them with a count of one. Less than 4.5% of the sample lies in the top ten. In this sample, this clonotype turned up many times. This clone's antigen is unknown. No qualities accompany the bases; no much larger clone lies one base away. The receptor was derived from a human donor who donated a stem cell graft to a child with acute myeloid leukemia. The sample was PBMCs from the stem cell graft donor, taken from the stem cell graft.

This receptor has the CDR3 CASSVKRGQETQYF. Read as DNA, the sequence is TGTGCCAGCAGCGTAAAGAGAGGCCAAGAGACCCAGTACTTC. The rearranged chain carries TRBV9 and TRBJ2-5; the D gene is not confidently resolved. The CDR3 holds 14 amino acids from the cysteine to the phenylalanine. Of all the DNA, just the CDR3 is kept, 42 bases in frame from base 1. CDR1 and CDR2 (SGDLS, YYNGEE) derive from the germline V gene. V is cut by 1 base and J by 1 base, and the space between the germline ends is 8 bases.